These T cell receptor beta chains were read from a single sample in a study of blood T cells in healthy people across ages. MiXCR, applied by TCRdb to the 5' RACE reads, yields one record per CDR3 protein. Among approximately 760,000 distinct CDR3 sequences listed, more than 20% were seen once. The data were also submitted as part of a second study, on T cells of mothers and their children.

Material: blood. All receptors come from a boy between 10 and 17 years old in good health. Both conserved end residues are part of each CDR3.

v_gene	j_gene	CDR3aa
TRBV27	TRBJ2-7	CASSPRQGWYEQYF
TRBV29-1	TRBJ1-2	CSVGTEIYGYTF
TRBV4-3	NA	CASSQDEGLGEQYF
TRBV12-3/TRBV12-4	TRBJ2-5	CASSRQAETQYF
TRBV6-2/TRBV6-3	TRBJ1-5	CASSLDRHNQPQHF
TRBV4-1	TRBJ1-5	CASSQGGGGNQPQHF
TRBV18	TRBJ2-4	CASSLLRDGYSLGKNIQYF
TRBV20-1	TRBJ2-1	CRVEGSSYNEQFF
TRBV27	TRBJ2-2	CASSLPTSGRITGELFF
TRBV20-1	TRBJ1-5	CSARAGTGGQPQHF
TRBV5-1	TRBJ2-1	CASSLSAGVYNEQFF
TRBV6-2/TRBV6-3	TRBJ2-2	CASSYELGGPNTGELFF
TRBV7-2	TRBJ2-7	CASSLVIAGNYEQYF
TRBV5-6	TRBJ2-2	CASSLARGRLELFF
TRBV29-1	TRBJ2-5	CSVGALAGGETQYF
TRBV3-1	TRBJ2-6	CASSLFGANVLTF
TRBV6-2/TRBV6-3	TRBJ2-5	CASSYRQLETQYF
TRBV5-1	TRBJ2-1	CASSWTEAGNSYNEQFF
TRBV15	TRBJ2-3	CATSRELESTDTQYF
TRBV6-1	NA	CASRAGTDYEQYF
TRBV5-1	NA	CASSLDWGNYEQYF
TRBV29-1	TRBJ2-5	CSVGLAGVSETQYF
TRBV18	TRBJ1-2	CASPAEGNYGYTF
TRBV12-3/TRBV12-4	TRBJ1-4	CASSFSTVGEEKLFF
TRBV6-6	TRBJ2-7	CASGPSGGSYEQYF
TRBV29-1	TRBJ2-3	CSVHSGTSTDTQYF
TRBV25-1	NA	CASSEHRGLFEQYF
TRBV6-2/TRBV6-3	TRBJ2-1	CASNPLGAYNEQFF
TRBV6-1	TRBJ1-1	CASIFIGGNTEAFF
TRBV7-9	TRBJ2-3	CASSPDSHTDTQYF
TRBV29-1	TRBJ1-3	CSGWWGNTIYF
TRBV5-1	TRBJ2-2	CASSARLAVDTGELFF
TRBV6-1	NA	CASSSPLTQYF
TRBV7-2	TRBJ2-3	CASSYGRIDTQYF
TRBV29-1	TRBJ2-7	CSVVGLAGVNEQYF